These T cell receptor beta chains were read from a single sample in a study of regulatory T cells in long-lasting Graves disease. TCRdb re-derived calls from the multiplex PCR reads in MiXCR, one entry per CDR3 protein. The sample yields roughly 400,000 distinct CDR3 sequences, less than 25% seen once. The sample in question was peripheral blood mononuclear cells (PBMCs), obtained when the disease was refractory, from a patient treated with antithyroid drugs. The receptors shown here come from a female donor with Graves disease. Both conserved end residues are part of each CDR3. D genes are given only for firm matches. Some rows mark clone size as missing; the rest say once, few, many or name a class of expanded clone.

v_call,j_call,d_call,clone_size,cdr3_nt,cdr3_aa
TRBV20-1,TRBJ1-2,NA,many,TGCAGTGCTCTGGGGGGCCAGGGGATCTATGGCTACACCTTC,CSALGGQGIYGYTF
TRBV3-1,TRBJ2-7,NA,few,TGTGCCAGCAGCCAAGGAAAGACCTCCTACGAGCAGTACTTC,CASSQGKTSYEQYF
TRBV24-1,TRBJ2-5,NA,few,TGTGCCACCAGGGCAGGGGAGTTAGAGACCCAGTACTTC,CATRAGELETQYF
TRBV18,TRBJ2-3,NA,NA,TGTGCCAGCTCACCAGGTTCGGCCACAGATACGCAGTATTTT,CASSPGSATDTQYF
TRBV30,TRBJ1-2,NA,many,TGTGCCTGGGACGGGGGGGGAGGCTATGGCTACACCTTC,CAWDGGGGYGYTF
TRBV30,TRBJ1-2,NA,few,TGTGCCTGGAGCGCCGGGAACTATGGCTACACCTTC,CAWSAGNYGYTF
TRBV15,TRBJ1-6,NA,few,TGTGCCACCAGCAGAGTCAAAGAGTGGTCCTATAATTCACCCCTCCACTTT,CATSRVKEWSYNSPLHF
TRBV4-1,TRBJ2-7,NA,few,TGCGCCAGCAGCCAAGATTGGGGGGTAAACGAGCAGTACTTC,CASSQDWGVNEQYF
TRBV13,TRBJ2-7,NA,NA,TGTGCCAGCAGCTCCCACGCCGGGGCCTACGAGCAGTACTTC,CASSSHAGAYEQYF
TRBV4-2,TRBJ2-7,NA,few,TGTGCCAGCAGCCAAGAATGGGGTGAAGCCTACGAGCAGTACTTC,CASSQEWGEAYEQYF
TRBV6-2/TRBV6-3,TRBJ2-4,NA,NA,TGTGCCAGCAGTGAGGGTGGGAGTTTCAAAAACATTCAGTACTTC,CASSEGGSFKNIQYF
TRBV9,TRBJ2-7,NA,few,TGTGCCAGCAGCGCATCTAGCGACCCGTCCTACGAGCAGTACTTC,CASSASSDPSYEQYF
TRBV3-1,TRBJ2-5,NA,many,TGTGCCAGCAGCCAAGATTCAGGGGACACCCAGTACTTC,CASSQDSGDTQYF
TRBV5-1,TRBJ2-7,TRBD2,NA,TGCGCCAGCAGCAAAGCGGGAGTCGAGTACGAGCAGTACTTC,CASSKAGVEYEQYF
TRBV2,TRBJ2-2,TRBD1,many,TGTGCCAGCAGGGGACAGACGAACACCGGGGAGCTGTTTTTT,CASRGQTNTGELFF
TRBV28,TRBJ2-5,TRBD2,many,TGTGCCAGCAGTGCCAGCGGGAGAGGAGAGACCCAGTACTTC,CASSASGRGETQYF
TRBV27,TRBJ2-5,TRBD1,NA,TGTGCCAGCACCAGGACAGGGGGGGAGACCCAGTACTTC,CASTRTGGETQYF
TRBV12-3/TRBV12-4,TRBJ2-6,TRBD1,many,TGTGCCAGCAGTCCGGGACAGGGGGCTCCCGGGGCCAACGTCCTGACTTTC,CASSPGQGAPGANVLTF
TRBV28,TRBJ2-7,TRBD1,many,TGTGCCAGCAGTTTTGGACAGGGCTCCTACGAGCAGTACTTC,CASSFGQGSYEQYF
TRBV19,TRBJ1-6,NA,many,TGTGCCAGTAGTCCGGAGATAAATTCACCCCTCCACTTT,CASSPEINSPLHF
TRBV28,TRBJ2-4,NA,many,TGTGCCAGCAGTTTAGCCCTGGGGACGGACACGGCTATAGCCAAAAACATTCAGTACTTC,CASSLALGTDTAIAKNIQYF
TRBV27,TRBJ2-7,TRBD1,NA,TGTGCCAGCAGGGGGACAGGCTCCCGGGGCTACGAGCAGTACTTC,CASRGTGSRGYEQYF
TRBV20-1,TRBJ1-1,TRBD1,few,TGCAGTGCCCTTCAGGGGGACGTCGGGGGCACTGAAGCTTTCTTT,CSALQGDVGGTEAFF
TRBV5-1,TRBJ2-1,NA,NA,TGCGCCAGCAGCTTGGGCCCCAATGAGCAGTTCTTC,CASSLGPNEQFF
TRBV7-2,TRBJ2-7,NA,NA,TGTGCCAGCAGCTTAGCCCAGGGGACCGCCTACGAGCAGTACTTC,CASSLAQGTAYEQYF
TRBV19,TRBJ2-6,TRBD2,NA,TGTGCCAGTAGTCTGCCTCAGGGCGGGAGGGCGTTTTTTGGGGCCAACGTCCTGACTTTC,CASSLPQGGRAFFGANVLTF
TRBV19,TRBJ2-2,NA,NA,TGTGCCAGTAGTATGTTTGGGGGGCCGAACACCGGGGAGCTGTTTTTT,CASSMFGGPNTGELFF
TRBV29-1,TRBJ1-4,NA,NA,TGCAGCGTTCGGGTCGGCGGGACTAATGAAAAACTGTTTTTT,CSVRVGGTNEKLFF
TRBV7-9,TRBJ1-4,NA,few,TGTGCCAGCAGCTCGAATATGCGGTCTGCAACTAATGAAAAACTGTTTTTT,CASSSNMRSATNEKLFF
TRBV20-1,TRBJ2-5,TRBD2,many,TGCAGTGCCCACGATCCGGGACTAGCGGGGGAGACCCAGTACTTC,CSAHDPGLAGETQYF
TRBV20-1,TRBJ2-7,TRBD2,few,TGCAGTGCTAGAGACGGAGCTAGCGGGAGGGCCGGCGAGCAGTACTTC,CSARDGASGRAGEQYF
TRBV7-9,TRBJ2-7,NA,NA,TGTGCCAGCAGCTCTCCGGGACACCCAATCGAGCAGTACTTC,CASSSPGHPIEQYF
TRBV19,TRBJ1-1,NA,few,TGTGCCAGTAGTACTACCCGGGGTACTGAAGCTTTCTTT,CASSTTRGTEAFF
TRBV25-1,TRBJ2-5,TRBD2,few,TGTGCCAGCAGTGAACTAGCGGGCCCCGGAGGGACCCAGTACTTC,CASSELAGPGGTQYF